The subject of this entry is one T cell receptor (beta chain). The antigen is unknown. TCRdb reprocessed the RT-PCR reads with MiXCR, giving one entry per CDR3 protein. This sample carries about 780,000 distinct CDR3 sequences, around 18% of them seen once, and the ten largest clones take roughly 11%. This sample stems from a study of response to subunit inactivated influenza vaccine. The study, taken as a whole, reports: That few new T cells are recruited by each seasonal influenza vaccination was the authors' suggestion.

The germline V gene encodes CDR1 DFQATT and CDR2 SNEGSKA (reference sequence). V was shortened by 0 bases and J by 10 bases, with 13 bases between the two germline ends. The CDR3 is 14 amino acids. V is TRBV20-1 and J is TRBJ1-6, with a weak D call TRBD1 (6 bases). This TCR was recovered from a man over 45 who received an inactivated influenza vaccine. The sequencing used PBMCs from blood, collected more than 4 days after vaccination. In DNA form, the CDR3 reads TGCAGTGCTAGAGATCCCGGACAGCGCTCACCCCTCCACTTT. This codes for CSARDPGQRSPLHF.